Presented here are 20 T cell receptor beta chains from one specimen sequenced in a study of radiotherapy plus CTLA-4 blockade in lung cancer. TCRdb's copy holds only in-frame clones and misses some; the assay was immunoSEQ multiplex PCR. The sample includes approximately 83,000 clones, 60% to 85% seen only once; the top ten take under 4.5%. The material was peripheral blood, obtained from a patient treated with radiotherapy plus ipilimumab. These receptors originate from a human donor with non-small cell lung cancer who had a partial response to radiotherapy plus ipilimumab. Some clones in this sample may be carry-over from other donors' samples.

The CDR3 nucleotides read TGTGCCAGCAGCGTGGTCCTTTCAGTCTCTGAAGCTTTCTTT. Translated, it gives CASSVVLSVSEAFF. This chain joins TRBV5-8 and TRBJ1-1; D unresolved. This CDR3 contains 14 residues. Trimming stripped 4 bases from V and 6 bases from J, with 16 bases between. CDR1 SGHTS and CDR2 YDEGEE come from the germline V gene. The variable domain in full, completed from reference TRBV5-8 and TRBJ1-1, reads EAGVTQSPTHLIKTRGQQATLRCSPISGHTSVYWYQQALGLGLQFLLWYDEGEERNRGNFPPRFSGRQFPNYSSELNVNALELEDSALYLCASSVVLSVSEAFFGQGTRLTVV.

The chain is built from TRBV10-2 and TRBJ2-4, with D perhaps TRBD2 (6 bases). In germline, CDR1 is WSHSY, CDR2 SAAADI. This CDR3 comprises 15 residues. Trimming took off 5 bases at V and 6 bases at J, with 17 bases between the two ends. The CDR3 DNA sequence: TGCGCCAGCAGTAGTAACGGAGGGCCGGGAAACATTCAGTACTTC. It codes for CASSSNGGPGNIQYF.

The chain employs TRBV28 and TRBJ1-1; weak D call: TRBD1 (6 bases). CDR1 MDHEN and CDR2 SYDVKM come from the germline V gene. V was clipped by 3 bases and J by 7 bases, with 9 bases between them. This CDR3 is 12 amino acids long. For the CDR3, the DNA is TGTGCCAGCAGTTTGGGGGCCTTTGAAGCTTTCTTT. Translated, it gives CASSLGAFEAFF.

CDR3: CASSLEGGDTGELFF. CDR3 coding DNA: TGCGCCAGCAGCTTGGAAGGGGGAGATACCGGGGAGCTGTTTTTT. This sequence joins TRBV5-1 and TRBJ2-2; TRBD1 is a possible D gene (6 bases). V was clipped by 0 bases and J by 5 bases, with 11 bases between them. CDR1 and CDR2 from the germline V gene are SGHRS and YFSETQ. The CDR3 is 15 residues long.

The table lists this clone with a few counts. This chain uses TRBV7-8 with TRBJ2-1, with 8 bases lining up with TRBD2. Germline-derived CDR1 and CDR2 are SGHVS and FQNEAQ. V shed 4 bases and J 1 base; nucleotides not matched to a gene: 15. The CDR3 runs 19 residues. Written as DNA, the CDR3 is TGTGCCAGCAGCTCCCCGGGGGGAGCGGGAGTCGGGTCCTACAATGAGCAGTTCTTC. Translating gives CASSSPGGAGVGSYNEQFF.

This chain links TRBV5-1 with TRBJ1-2; 9 bases are shared with TRBD1. Germline V gives CDR1 SGHRS, CDR2 YFSETQ. The length of the CDR3 is 17 residues. Trimming removed 0 bases from V and 2 bases from J; junction bases left unmatched: 8. The CDR3 region has the DNA TGCGCCAGCAGCTTGGCTGGGACAGGGTTTTCCAACTATGGCTACACCTTC. It codes for CASSLAGTGFSNYGYTF. Using reference TRBV5-1 and TRBJ1-2 for the parts outside the CDR3, the full variable domain is KAGVTQTPRYLIKTRGQQVTLSCSPISGHRSVSWYQQTPGQGLQFLFEYFSETQRNKGNFPGRFSGRQFSNSRSEMNVSTLELGDSALYLCASSLAGTGFSNYGYTFGSGTRLTVV.

The V call is TRBV18, the J call TRBJ2-2; TRBD2 agrees at 7 bases. Germline trimming cut 0 bases from V and 0 bases from J; bases unmatched to any gene: 1. CDR3 size: 16 residues. Germline-derived CDR1 and CDR2 are KGHSH and LQKENI. The CDR3 nucleotides are TGTGCCAGCTCACCACCGACTAGCCCGAACACCGGGGAGCTGTTTTTT. This sequence encodes CASSPPTSPNTGELFF.

The chain uses TRBV7-6 and TRBJ2-1; the match to TRBD2 covers 8 bases. Germline CDR1 and CDR2: SGHVS and FNYEAQ. The CDR3 runs to 18 residues. The J segment lost 6 bases and the V segment lost 5 bases, leaving 18 bases of the junction unmatched. CDR3 nucleotide sequence: TGTGCCAGCAGCACTGGGGGGGCTAGCGGGTGGGCGTTCAATGAGCAGTTCTTC. The encoded protein is CASSTGGASGWAFNEQFF.

The rearrangement uses TRBV11-2 and TRBJ2-5; the match to TRBD1 covers 9 bases. The J segment lost 5 bases and the V segment lost 3 bases, leaving 4 bases of the junction unmatched. The CDR3 spans 14 residues. The germline gives CDR1 SGHAT, CDR2 FQNNGV. The CDR3 reads CASSFLGQGETQYF. As DNA, the CDR3 is TGTGCCAGCAGCTTCTTAGGACAGGGGGAGACCCAGTACTTC.

The rearrangement joins TRBV6-4 to TRBJ1-2; D is possibly TRBD1 (5 bases). V lost 4 bases, J lost 9 bases, and 9 bases lay in between. CDR3 length: 11 amino acids. The germline gives CDR1 MRHNA, CDR2 SNTAGT. Written as DNA, the CDR3 is TGTGCCAGCAGTGGACAGAGTAGCTACACCTTC. Protein: CASSGQSSYTF.

The chain recombines TRBV9 with TRBJ2-5; D uncertain. With 2 bases removed from V and 5 bases from J, the gap between germline ends came to 13 bases. From germline, CDR1 is SGDLS and CDR2 YYNGEE. The CDR3 loop spans 14 amino acids. This CDR3 reads CASSVLGSQETQYF. CDR3 sequence (DNA): TGTGCCAGCAGCGTCCTAGGATCCCAGGAGACCCAGTACTTC.

This rearrangement joins TRBV5-1 to TRBJ2-6; a possible D gene is TRBD1 (7 bases). Germline CDR1 and CDR2: SGHRS and YFSETQ. Trimming removed 4 bases from V and 0 bases from J, with 17 bases in between. The CDR3 is 18 residues long. CDR3 amino acids: CASSKTGLTSSGANVLTF. CDR3 DNA sequence: TGCGCCAGCAGCAAGACAGGGCTGACTAGCTCTGGGGCCAACGTCCTGACTTTC.

V gene TRBV25-1 combines with J gene TRBJ1-4; D unresolved. Trimming removed 0 bases from V and 7 bases from J, with 6 bases in between. Germline-derived CDR1 and CDR2 are MGHDK and SYGVNS. The CDR3 length is 13 residues. CDR3 residues: CASSEYLSEKLFF. CDR3 nucleotide sequence: TGTGCCAGCAGTGAATACCTAAGTGAAAAACTGTTTTTT.

The chain uses TRBV19 and TRBJ1-1, with D unclear. V was shortened by 8 bases and J by 0 bases, with 10 bases between the two germline ends. Germline V lookup: CDR1 LNHDA, CDR2 SQIVND (reference sequence). The CDR3 length is 13 residues. CDR3 sequence (DNA): TGTGCCAGTGGAGTCAGTATGAACACTGAAGCTTTCTTT. The encoded protein is CASGVSMNTEAFF. The complete variable domain, with remaining parts taken from reference TRBV19 and TRBJ1-1, reads DGGITQSPKYLFRKEGQNVTLSCEQNLNHDAMYWYRQDPGQGLRLIYYSQIVNDFQKGDIAEGYSVSREKKESFPLTVTSAQKNPTAFYLCASGVSMNTEAFFGQGTRLTVV.

This clone was found once. The rearrangement uses TRBV4-2 and TRBJ2-7, with D perhaps matching TRBD2 (5 bases). V was cut by 3 bases and J by 4 bases, with 19 bases left in between. Germline values: CDR1 LGHNA, CDR2 YNFKEQ. This CDR3 contains 16 residues. Here the CDR3 DNA reads TGTGCCAGCAGCCAGGTCACTAGTCCCACCCAGTACGAGCAGTACTTC. It yields the protein CASSQVTSPTQYEQYF.

The chain joins TRBV4-1 to TRBJ2-6, with 11 bases matching TRBD2. Per the germline V gene, CDR1 is MGHRA and CDR2 is YSYEKL. CDR3 length: 22 amino acids. V gave up 3 bases and J gave up 2 bases; unmatched junction bases: 18. The DNA of the CDR3 is TGCGCCAGCAGCCAGACGGAGACTAGCGGGACCGGATATGGGGCTGGGGCCAACGTCCTGACTTTC. This gives the protein CASSQTETSGTGYGAGANVLTF.

The chain carries TRBV29-1 and TRBJ1-2; 9 bases align to TRBD1. Germline CDR1 SQVTM, CDR2 ANQGSEA. Trimming removed 1 base from V and 3 bases from J; junction bases left unmatched: 6. This CDR3 has 15 residues. The CDR3 loop is CSVEGSGTGHYGYTF. For the CDR3, the DNA is TGCAGCGTTGAAGGATCCGGGACAGGGCACTATGGCTACACCTTC.

The chain carries TRBV12-5 and TRBJ2-3; 8 positions agree with TRBD2. Germline trimming cut 9 bases from V and 5 bases from J; bases unmatched to any gene: 13. CDR3 size: 15 residues. Per germline, CDR1 LGHNT and CDR2 FRNRAP. The CDR3 spells CASQAAGAPLDTQYF. In nucleotides, the CDR3 is TGTGCTAGCCAGGCAGCGGGGGCCCCCTTAGATACGCAGTATTTT.

This chain uses TRBV7-2 with TRBJ2-5; 7 nucleotides align to TRBD2. Judging by the DNA end, TRBJ2-7 fits better; the J call may be wrong. The length of the CDR3 is 16 residues. CDR1 is SGHTA and CDR2 is FQGNSA in the germline V gene. CDR3: CASSPSGLAATYEQYF. As DNA, the CDR3 is TGTGCCAGCAGCCCCAGCGGCCTAGCGGCTACCTACGAGCAGTACTTC.

V usage is TRBV5-1 and J usage is TRBJ1-1; possibly TRBD1 for D (6 bases). Germline assignment: CDR1 SGHRS and CDR2 YFSETQ. The CDR3 totals 16 residues. V lost 4 bases, J lost 1 base, and 17 bases lay in between. This CDR3 reads CASSPQAGAANTEAFF. In DNA form, the CDR3 reads TGCGCCAGCAGCCCCCAGGCGGGGGCGGCGAACACTGAAGCTTTCTTT.